The 2 T cell receptor beta chains listed next were all sequenced from one sample in a study of vaccination and CD4 T cells after COVID-19. The antigens of these receptors remain unknown. Treatment reported: roughly nine-day PBMC culture with coronavirus spike peptide pools or control peptides (ViraFEST assay). With the Oncomine TCR Beta short-read assay, DNA from cultured CD4+ T cells was sequenced. TCRdb redid the calling of the PCR reads with MiXCR, one entry per CDR3 protein. The repertoire holds some 25,000 distinct CDR3 sequences, approximately 40% seen once, with just over 7% in the top ten. Sequencing was done on a sample of CD4+ T cells from blood, cultured in vitro. These receptors originate from a human donor who had recovered from COVID-19.

This clonotype was counted only a few times. The V call is TRBV20-1, the J call TRBJ2-3; D remains ambiguous. The germline gives CDR1 DFQATT, CDR2 SNEGSKA (reference sequence). The length of the CDR3 is 15 residues. V was cut by 0 bases and J by 0 bases, with 10 bases left in between. This CDR3 reads CSARDLDSSTDTQYF. The CDR3 DNA reads as TGCAGTGCTAGAGATCTAGATAGTAGCACAGATACGCAGTATTTT.

This clonotype was picked up a small number of times. This chain joins TRBV27 and TRBJ2-1; no firm D call. The V end was cut by 5 bases, the J end by 4 bases, with 3 bases between. The CDR3 runs 11 residues. Germline V gives CDR1 MNHEY, CDR2 SMNVEV (reference sequence). CDR3 amino acids: CASSLYNEQFF. The CDR3 DNA follows: TGTGCCAGCAGTCTATACAATGAGCAGTTCTTC.